Below are 30 T cell receptor beta chains sequenced from a single sample in a study of cytomegalovirus exposure and HLA in healthy donors. 13 Jbeta primers and 60 Vbeta primers were used for the PCR. Some clones are missing from TCRdb's copy, which holds only in-frame ones; the method was immunoSEQ multiplex PCR. The table records 100,000 to 150,000 clones, about 10% of them present only once. Sequencing input: PBMCs. Every receptor here comes from a woman aged 18-35 years in good health and CMV-seropositive.

The chain combines TRBV11-3 with TRBJ2-3; TRBD2 matches at 14 bases. After removal of 5 bases from V and 2 bases from J, the junction contained 3 bases not matched to a gene. Germline CDR1 reads SGHNT; CDR2 reads YENEEA. This CDR3 is built from 16 residues. The CDR3 spells CASSPGLAGVTDTQYF. CDR3 coding DNA: TGTGCCAGCAGCCCGGGACTAGCGGGAGTCACAGATACGCAGTATTTT.

This rearrangement joins TRBV6-5 to TRBJ1-2, with D perhaps matching TRBD1 (5 bases). The CDR3 is made up of 16 amino acids. V was clipped by 0 bases and J by 5 bases, with 16 bases between them. Germline loops: CDR1 MNHEY, CDR2 SVGAGI. CDR3 DNA sequence: TGTGCCAGCAGTTACTCGACGCCCAGGGATGTGTATGGCTACACCTTC. Translating gives CASSYSTPRDVYGYTF.

The chain combines TRBV7-9 with TRBJ2-1; 7 bases are a match to TRBD2. V dropped 2 bases and J dropped 7; count of bases not matched to a gene: 8. This CDR3 has 15 amino acids. The germline gives CDR1 SEHNR, CDR2 FQNEAQ (reference sequence). The CDR3 spells CASSLREGPGNEQFF. The CDR3 coding sequence is TGTGCCAGCAGCTTAAGGGAGGGGCCAGGGAATGAGCAGTTCTTC.

This clone occurred a few times. This chain uses TRBV6-1 with TRBJ2-1, with TRBD2 matching over 10 bases. The J segment lost 4 bases and the V segment lost 2 bases, leaving 2 bases of the junction unmatched. In germline, CDR1 is MNHNS, CDR2 SASEGT. This CDR3 has 15 amino acids. CDR3 residues: CASSERTSGYNEQFF. The CDR3 DNA reads TGTGCCAGCAGTGAAAGGACTAGCGGTTACAATGAGCAGTTCTTC.

The chain carries TRBV6-1 and TRBJ1-2; 7 nucleotides line up with TRBD1. CDR1 is MNHNS and CDR2 is SASEGT in the germline V gene. The CDR3 runs to 13 residues. V gave up 5 bases and J gave up 8 bases; unmatched junction bases: 8. Here the CDR3 reads CASSYTGEGGYTF. The CDR3 DNA reads as TGTGCCAGCAGTTATACAGGGGAAGGAGGCTACACCTTC.

This rearrangement joins TRBV4-2 to TRBJ2-5; D is possibly TRBD2 (6 bases). There are 14 residues in the CDR3. Germline CDR1 reads LGHNA; CDR2 reads YNFKEQ. V was pared by 4 bases and J by 5 bases, with 14 bases between. CDR3 nucleotide sequence: TGTGCCAGCAGCCCACTCGACCGGGGGGAGACCCAGTACTTC. Translating gives CASSPLDRGETQYF.

The V and J genes are TRBV6-5 and TRBJ2-1, with D possibly being TRBD2 (6 bases). The CDR3 loop spans 13 amino acids. Germline V gives CDR1 MNHEY, CDR2 SVGAGI. Trimming stripped 6 bases from V and 4 bases from J, with 10 bases between. The chain's CDR3 is CASRLGLYNEQFF. DNA of the CDR3: TGTGCCAGCAGGTTGGGACTTTACAATGAGCAGTTCTTC.

There are a few counts of this clone. V usage is TRBV7-9 and J usage is TRBJ1-3; D unclear. Trimming pared 1 base from V and 2 bases from J, leaving 3 bases between. The CDR3 covers 13 residues. Looked up from germline, CDR1 is SEHNR and CDR2 is FQNEAQ (reference sequence). Here the CDR3 DNA reads TGTGCCAGCAGCTTAGTCGCTGGAAACACCATATATTTT. Translating it yields CASSLVAGNTIYF.

This clone came up a few times. The chain carries TRBV6-1 and TRBJ2-3; 12 nucleotides agree with TRBD2. Trimming cost V 3 bases and J 0 bases; bases outside gene matches: 7. Germline V lookup: CDR1 MNHNS, CDR2 SASEGT. The CDR3 runs 18 residues. CDR3 amino acids: CASSDSLGTSGSTDTQYF. The CDR3 DNA follows: TGTGCCAGCAGTGATTCACTTGGGACTAGCGGGAGCACAGATACGCAGTATTTT.

The chain uses TRBV9 and TRBJ2-2, with a weak D call TRBD1 (6 bases). Germline V gene data show CDR1 as SGDLS and CDR2 as YYNGEE. Trimming cost V 1 base and J 7 bases, with 14 bases left between them. The CDR3 has 15 amino acids. Written as DNA, the CDR3 is TGTGCCAGCAGCGTACAAAGCCAGGGGTTCGGGGAGCTGTTTTTT. Translation: CASSVQSQGFGELFF.

This clone was seen only a few times. The chain carries TRBV5-6 and TRBJ2-7, with D perhaps matching TRBD2 (6 bases). The CDR3 loop spans 14 amino acids. Germline values: CDR1 SGHDT, CDR2 YYEEEE. Trimming shortened V by 1 base and J by 2 bases, and 10 bases separated the two germline ends. The CDR3 loop is CASSLLATPYEQYF. The CDR3 DNA is TGTGCCAGCAGCTTGCTAGCGACCCCCTACGAGCAGTACTTC.

This chain uses TRBV18 with TRBJ1-2; maybe TRBD1 (6 bases). CDR1 and CDR2 (germline): KGHSH, LQKENI. The CDR3 sequence is 13 residues long. The V end lost 2 bases, the J end lost 4 bases, and 8 bases lay between the germline ends. In DNA, the CDR3 is TGTGCCAGCTCACCAGACAGGCTCTATGGCTACACCTTC. It is translated as CASSPDRLYGYTF.

CDR3 in amino acids: CASSRGGASNQPQHF. The CDR3 DNA reads TGTGCCAGCAGCCGGGGGGGGGCCAGCAATCAGCCCCAGCATTTT. V and J are TRBV14 and TRBJ1-5, with D tentatively TRBD1 (6 bases). Germline CDR1 SGHDN, CDR2 FVKESK. V lost 4 bases, J lost 1 base, and 11 bases lay in between. This CDR3 comprises 15 residues.

This sequence joins TRBV7-6 and TRBJ2-7; unclear D gene. The CDR3 is 11 residues long. Germline CDR1 reads SGHVS; CDR2 reads FNYEAQ. With 1 base removed from V and 5 bases from J, the gap between germline ends came to 3 bases. CDR3 nucleotide sequence: TGTGCCAGCAGCTTAGGCGACGAGCAGTACTTC. Protein: CASSLGDEQYF.

At least ten counts were recorded for this clone. The rearrangement joins TRBV29-1 to TRBJ1-2, with 8 bases identical to TRBD1. V lost 4 bases, J lost 6 bases, and 10 bases stayed unmatched. The length of the CDR3 is 14 residues. The germline gives CDR1 SQVTM, CDR2 ANQGSEA. This CDR3 reads CSVGALGQADGYTF. CDR3 sequence (DNA): TGCAGCGTTGGGGCATTGGGACAGGCTGATGGCTACACCTTC.

There are a few counts of this clone. An end of the junction differs from the germline gene, which may be a read error. The rearrangement links TRBV7-8 to TRBJ2-7, with 7 bases identical to TRBD1. This CDR3 spans 14 amino acids. In germline, CDR1 is SGHVS, CDR2 FQNEAQ. CDR3 sequence (DNA): TGTGCCAGCAGCTTAGACGTAGCTATAAAGGGGGCTTTCTTC. This sequence encodes CASSLDVAIKGAFF.

This clone was recorded a few times. This chain connects TRBV28 to TRBJ2-5; D is possibly TRBD1 (6 bases). This CDR3 is 13 amino acids long. Trimming stripped 6 bases from V and 2 bases from J, with 10 bases between. Germline lookup yields CDR1 MDHEN and CDR2 SYDVKM. CDR3 sequence reads: CASRYRAQETQYF. CDR3 coding DNA: TGTGCCAGCAGGTACAGGGCGCAAGAGACCCAGTACTTC. The whole variable domain, filled in from reference TRBV28 and TRBJ2-5, reads DVKVTQSSRYLVKRTGEKVFLECVQDMDHENMFWYRQDPGLGLRLIYFSYDVKMKEKGDIPEGYSVSREKKERFSLILESASTNQTSMYLCASRYRAQETQYFGPGTRLLVL.

The chain couples TRBV9 to TRBJ1-1, with 8 bases fitting TRBD1. The trim removed 2 bases at V and 0 bases at J, leaving 9 bases unmatched. The CDR3 spans 17 residues. The germline V gene encodes CDR1 SGDLS and CDR2 YYNGEE. CDR3 coding DNA: TGTGCCAGCAGCGTTGGACAGGGCGGGTCTATGAACACTGAAGCTTTCTTT. Protein product: CASSVGQGGSMNTEAFF.

In this sample, this clone turned up a few times. This sequence joins TRBV2 and TRBJ2-2; 8 nucleotides align to TRBD1. The V and J ends lost 4 bases and 4 bases, in that order; junction bases with no gene match: 5. Germline V gives CDR1 SNHLY, CDR2 FYNNEI. This CDR3 is built from 15 residues. The CDR3 sequence: CASSVTGAGTGELFF. The CDR3 DNA sequence: TGTGCCAGCAGTGTGACAGGGGCCGGCACCGGGGAGCTGTTTTTT.

This chain connects TRBV11-2 to TRBJ1-1; D may be TRBD1 (6 bases). Germline V gene sequence: CDR1 SGHAT, CDR2 FQNNGV. The CDR3 sequence is 16 residues long. V was pared by 6 bases and J by 3 bases, with 20 bases between. The CDR3 here is CASSQVGGPVDTEAFF. The DNA for the CDR3 is TGTGCCAGCAGTCAAGTCGGGGGGCCAGTGGACACTGAAGCTTTCTTT.

The V call is TRBV25-1, the J call TRBJ2-1, with 9 bases lining up with TRBD1. In germline, CDR1 is MGHDK, CDR2 SYGVNS. Trimming at V came to 8 bases and at J to 8 bases, leaving 13 bases not matched to a gene. The CDR3 covers 15 residues. CDR3 coding DNA: TGTGCCAGCGGTCGTCCCGGGACAGGGTATGATGAGCAGTTCTTC. Its protein product is CASGRPGTGYDEQFF.

This clone was counted between two and nine times. The chain uses TRBV28 and TRBJ1-1, with a possible D match to TRBD1 (6 bases). This CDR3 is built from 17 residues. The V gene lost 6 bases and the J gene lost 10 bases, with 30 bases spanning the gap. Germline assignment: CDR1 MDHEN and CDR2 SYDVKM. Written as DNA, the CDR3 is TGTGCCAGCAGCCGCCCGGCCTCGGGGGGCGCCGGTCGGGGAGCTTTCTTT. Translating it yields CASSRPASGGAGRGAFF.

This chain links TRBV6-5 with TRBJ2-1, with 7 positions matching TRBD1. V lost 8 bases to trimming and J lost 9 bases; unmatched junction nucleotides: 7. CDR3 length: 12 residues. Germline lookup yields CDR1 MNHEY and CDR2 SVGAGI. The CDR3: CASRDSTSEQFF. CDR3 nucleotides: TGTGCCAGCCGGGACAGTACCAGTGAGCAGTTCTTC.

V usage is TRBV16 and J usage is TRBJ1-5; 8 positions agree with TRBD1. The CDR3 consists of 15 residues. After removal of 8 bases from V and 5 bases from J, the junction contained 11 bases not matched to a gene. Germline CDR1 reads KGHSY; CDR2 reads FQNENV. The chain's CDR3 is CASQAGGRTHQPQHF. The CDR3 DNA follows: TGTGCCAGCCAAGCAGGGGGCCGCACCCATCAGCCCCAGCATTTT.

This sequence joins TRBV29-1 and TRBJ2-2; perhaps TRBD1 as D (6 bases). Trimming left V 6 bases short and J 3 bases short, with 8 bases between. This CDR3 is built from 12 residues. Looked up from germline, CDR1 is SQVTM and CDR2 is ANQGSEA. Written as DNA, the CDR3 is TGCAGCGTAGGGGGATACACCGGGGAGCTGTTTTTT. It yields the protein CSVGGYTGELFF.

This clone was seen only a few times. Other DNA sequences in the sample encode the same CDR3. The gene calls are TRBV28 and TRBJ1-1, with D maybe TRBD1 (5 bases). Trimming cost V 2 bases and J 5 bases, with 12 bases left between them. The CDR3 runs 14 residues. CDR1 MDHEN and CDR2 SYDVKM come from the germline V gene. CDR3 DNA: TGTGCCAGCAGTTTAGGGATCGGGGGTACTGAAGCTTTCTTT. Translating it yields CASSLGIGGTEAFF.

About this clone itself: Other DNA sequences within the sample encode an identical CDR3. The chain links TRBV20-1 to TRBJ1-5, with D hard to call. Trimming removed 6 bases from V and 7 bases from J, with 4 bases in between. The germline V gene has CDR1 DFQATT and CDR2 SNEGSKA (reference sequence). The CDR3 totals 9 residues. As DNA, the CDR3 is TGCAGTGCCGGGCAGCCCCAGCATTTT. It is translated as CSAGQPQHF.

This sequence joins TRBV27 and TRBJ1-2, with TRBD1 matching 12 bases. The germline CDR1 and CDR2 sequences are MNHEY and SMNVEV (reference sequence). The CDR3 contains 17 residues. With V trimmed by 6 bases and J by 5 bases, 13 bases remained unmatched. The CDR3 bases are TGTGCCAGCAGCTATACCGGGACAGGGGGCAGTGCATATGGCTACACCTTC. Translation gives CASSYTGTGGSAYGYTF.

V usage is TRBV5-4 and J usage is TRBJ1-1, with TRBD1 as a possible D gene (5 bases). The CDR3 has 14 residues. Deletions cut 0 bases from V and 3 bases from J, with 9 bases between. Germline V gene data show CDR1 as SGHNT and CDR2 as YYREEE (reference sequence). CDR3 region: CASSLEGIYTEAFF. CDR3 DNA: TGTGCCAGCAGCTTGGAGGGGATCTACACTGAAGCTTTCTTT.

This chain uses TRBV25-1 with TRBJ1-2, with a tentative D call TRBD1 (6 bases). The CDR3 sequence is 14 residues long. V was trimmed by 1 base and J by 3 bases, leaving 9 bases between them. Germline CDR1 is MGHDK and CDR2 is SYGVNS. Here the CDR3 DNA reads TGTGCCAGCAGTGAATGGCGGACAGACTATGGCTACACCTTC. This encodes CASSEWRTDYGYTF.